The T cell receptor beta chain described here comes from a study of shared clonotypes between healthy human individuals. Regarding the study as a whole: Generation of non-shared clonotypes was less probable than generation of clonotypes shared by all four donors.

Sequencing was performed with immunoSEQ multiplex PCR; in TCRdb, only in-frame clones are kept and a portion is missing. This sample carries roughly 1,500,000 clones, around 98% of them seen once, and the ten largest clones take approximately 0.45%. CDR1 and CDR2 (germline): MDHEN, SYDVKM. The CDR3 loop spans 15 amino acids. V shed 5 bases and J shed 5 bases, with 18 bases lying between them. As to this clone: The antigen is not known.

Healthy adults negative for HIV, lacking recent acute infections or vaccinations, served as donors. Every donor was a Caucasian adult from Nashville, Tennessee. The specimen was naive CD4+ T cells sorted from blood. Documented subset: CD45RA+ positively selected. The genes are TRBV28 and TRBJ1-1; D gene unclear. This TCR was recovered from a man aged 25 to 40 in good health. The CDR3 is CASSHRTVGGTEAFF. Written as DNA, the CDR3 is TGTGCCAGCAGTCACCGGACTGTTGGAGGGACTGAAGCTTTCTTT.